This T cell receptor beta chain is drawn from a study of cytomegalovirus exposure and HLA in healthy donors (TCRdb year 2017). Looking at the study overall: According to an earlier analysis of a few hundred of the donors, about 179 million T cells yielded 100 million or so unique TCR beta sequences and approximately 300 Gb of sequence data. An early release that covered roughly 600 HLA-typed donors contained approximately 300 gigabases of sequencing data and tens of millions of unique TCR sequences. Of the 300 to 450 genotyped donors, approximately 80% fell in the genetic ancestry cluster associated with self-reported Caucasian donors. The study aimed to test whether signatures of past pathogen exposure could be identified by cataloging public T cell receptors. The study used immunosequencing to profile the T cell repertoires of hundreds of subjects and linked those repertoires to cytomegalovirus serostatus. A separate validation cohort of some 130 different subjects was used in addition to the 666-subject first cohort. To predict cytomegalovirus infection status, the study combined high-throughput TCR immunosequencing, statistical association of individual TCRs with disease status, and machine learning. To study patterns of TCR occurrence, a later analysis re-analyzed previously published TCR beta repertoires from 550 to 800 donors and added high-resolution HLA genotyping. In the later analysis, no new phenotypic data were used to find candidate immune exposures; instead, reliance was placed on TCR beta sequences and their occurrence across donors. To decide whether each TCR beta V gene segment behaved as functional or pseudogenic, an earlier analysis of approximately 590 of the donors relied on high-throughput TCR beta sequencing. Donor age, sex, ethnicity and CMV serostatus were compiled together with the repertoire data. In a later genetic analysis, genome-wide SNP genotypes for about three fifths of the roughly 670 donors were used, and that subset was treated as a discovery cohort. Every discovery cohort repertoire had been produced on one sequencing platform. Class I and class II HLA loci were covered by the typing at four-digit resolution. The number of typed donors differed by locus: about 620-630 for A, B, C, DRB1 and DQB1; roughly 510 for DQA1; roughly 600 for DPA1; and roughly 470 for DPB1. Four or five DR-DQ haplotypes were handled as single units for association and clustering, since linkage in the cohort was strong. Among some 410 genotyped donors of the cohort, an average of roughly 230,000 unique TCR beta nucleotide sequences was sequenced per donor, of which about 18% were non-productive. What the work shows at the level of the full study, not this receptor alone: In a later genetic analysis, a missense DCLRE1C variant was associated with V-gene and J-gene trimming of TCR beta chains, and the association was replicated in an independent cohort. A later analysis found that HLA-associated TCR beta chains were more clonally expanded and had lower generation probabilities than equally common non-associated chains. Specific HLA alleles were associated with over 15,000 TCR beta sequences at a false discovery rate of 0.05 in a later analysis. Linkage disequilibrium might explain the correlated functional status among segregating V segments, but an unknown experimental factor could not be ruled out. Across donors, most TCR sequences were observed very rarely, whereas some public TCRs were present in many individuals. A further reported finding was that TCR beta sequences accurately predicted the HLA-A and HLA-B alleles for most subjects in the first cohort. A later analysis reported that several top co-occurrence clusters appeared linked to parvovirus B19, influenza, CMV and Epstein-Barr virus. Because the 87-base-pair reads could not distinguish some IMGT-functional V segments, including TRBV6-2 and TRBV6-3, those segments were excluded. CMV serostatus was the only immune exposure information available for the cohort. In the study, approximately 150 TCR beta chains were listed as associated with cytomegalovirus. Three of the identified cytomegalovirus-associated TCR beta chains were confirmed in vitro to be specific for cytomegalovirus antigens. The authors suggested that the approach could potentially be extended to other disease states and immunological phenotypes. A later analysis found that TCR association rates varied across HLA loci, with DRB1 alleles showing the most associated TCRs and HLA-C alleles the fewest. Because counts were too low, 15 to 20 rarely observed V segments, including chromosome 9 orphons, were left out of the earlier analysis of approximately 580 of the donors. In an earlier analysis of approximately 590 of the donors, most TCR beta V segments were observed in productive rearrangements about 87% or about 30% of the time, broadly matching IMGT annotations. In a later analysis, most CMV-associated TCR beta chains were found to appear HLA-restricted, with HLA associations seemingly driven largely by CMV exposure. This cohort had only TCR beta chains sequenced, and the lack of alpha or paired-chain data limited which features could be detected. A cluster of highly shared sequence variants was judged likely to be a technical artifact of the sequencing pipeline. The presence/absence analyses assumed that sequencing depth was roughly uniform across donors, and that assumption may not be true. Because HLA typing was unavailable for some donors at each locus, only the typed subset was used in association tests. Strong co-occurrence of HLA alleles, especially DR and DQ, made assigning TCR associations to individual alleles difficult. Compared with the approximately 720-donor mean, donors in an Asian-associated ancestry cluster had fewer N-insertions in productive TCRs, according to a later genetic analysis. The classifier was reported to diagnose cytomegalovirus status with high specificity and sensitivity in both the original and validation cohorts.

Trimming at the junction amounts to 4 bases on V and 1 base on J, and the germline ends lie 9 bases apart. The CDR3 starts with the cysteine, ends with the phenylalanine, and has 14 residues. Only CDR3 DNA remains: 42 bases, in frame from the first base. The CDR1 and CDR2 encoded by the germline V gene are SGHRS and YFSETQ. Library construction relied on the immunoSEQ multiplex PCR assay. For the multiplex PCR, a mixture combining 60 forward primers for TCR Vbeta segments and 13 reverse primers for TCR Jbeta segments was used. Amplification of the CDR3 region of rearranged TCR beta genes was performed with a multiplex PCR assay on genomic DNA. The amplified TCR beta libraries were sequenced on the Illumina HiSeq System as 87-base-pair reads. In the source study's methods: Across the roughly 600 repertoires, a later analysis counted around 80 million unique TCR beta chains, roughly 11 million of which were shared by at least two donors. Raw reads were error-corrected and collapsed into unique sequences by a nearest-neighbor algorithm in which closely related sequences were merged to remove PCR and sequencing errors. CDR3 sequences were aligned to IMGT reference sequences to assign V, D and J gene segments. Each retained sequence needed at least a six-nucleotide match to both a V gene segment and a J gene segment. Rearrangements were called productive when the CDR3 lacked stop codons and stayed in frame with V and J; all others were non-productive. Following IMGT convention, CDR3 was defined as the stretch from the second conserved V-encoded cysteine to the conserved J-encoded phenylalanine. The earlier analysis of about 620 of the donors excluded sequences that lacked an unambiguous match to a single V gene segment. An earlier analysis of 587 of the donors classified V segments as functional when productive rearrangements were above 56.7% and as segregating when the standard deviation between donors was above 5%. A statistical classification framework was built for diagnosing cytomegalovirus status from the catalog of TCR beta chain sequences. In a later analysis, V and J genes were assigned by comparing TCR nucleotide sequences against IMGT/GENE-DB human TR gene sequences. A later analysis assigned CDR3 sequences and most-parsimonious VDJ recombination scenarios with the TCRdist pipeline. A later analysis defined each TCR beta chain by its CDR3 amino acid sequence plus V-gene family, and excluded reads lacking a unique V-gene family. In a later analysis, 500 to 700 highly shared, low-generation-probability nucleotide sequences were removed to address suspected cross-contamination and a sequencing artifact. For each public chain, a later analysis derived a clonal expansion index from normalized ranks of inferred template counts within each repertoire. In a later analysis, generation probabilities were computed using a VDJ recombination model fitted to out-of-frame rearrangements, and the results were checked against IGoR. Hypergeometric tests were used in a later analysis to score TCR-TCR, TCR-HLA and TCR-CMV co-occurrence, with a repertoire-size bias correction applied to the TCR pairs. To estimate false discovery rates, a later analysis permuted the HLA or CMV assignments 20 times. In a later analysis, co-occurring TCRs were grouped with DBSCAN, and TCRdist sequence similarity was added when clustering was performed within HLA-allele-positive subsets. Repertoires with fewer than 30,000 or more than 120,000 public chains were left out of co-occurrence clustering, as were roughly five repertoires with anomalous nucleotide sharing. TCRdb stores this immuneACCESS table with in-frame sequences only. Part of the clones is absent; in the studies checked, under half of the shortfall reflects unresolved V genes, and no reason is known for the rest. V, J and clone size were drawn from that table, and D and trimming were deduced from the DNA. The sample contains over 150,000 clones, approximately 90% of them found a single time. The top ten clones comprise under 0.95% of the sample.

The cohort consisted of hundreds of healthy bone marrow donors. At the time of sampling, all cohort members were nominally healthy, though unrecorded immune exposures were likely present. The donor tested CMV seronegative, placing the donor among the approximately 400 seronegative members of the cohort. A peripheral blood sample was provided by each donor, and peripheral blood mononuclear cells were used for TCR beta sequencing. The Qiagen DNeasy Blood Extraction Kit was used to extract genomic DNA from the blood cell samples. A remark on this clone: Its antigen is not yet known. No clone much larger than this one lies a single base away; base qualities are absent.

This clonotype was obtained from a woman in her 30s in good health and CMV-seronegative. Sequencing was done on a sample of PBMCs. Recombination connected TRBV5-1 to TRBJ2-1; the best D guess is TRBD1, with 6 bases matching. The CDR3 corresponds to CASSQGQSYNEQFF. Read as DNA, the sequence is TGCGCCAGCAGCCAGGGACAATCCTACAATGAGCAGTTCTTC.